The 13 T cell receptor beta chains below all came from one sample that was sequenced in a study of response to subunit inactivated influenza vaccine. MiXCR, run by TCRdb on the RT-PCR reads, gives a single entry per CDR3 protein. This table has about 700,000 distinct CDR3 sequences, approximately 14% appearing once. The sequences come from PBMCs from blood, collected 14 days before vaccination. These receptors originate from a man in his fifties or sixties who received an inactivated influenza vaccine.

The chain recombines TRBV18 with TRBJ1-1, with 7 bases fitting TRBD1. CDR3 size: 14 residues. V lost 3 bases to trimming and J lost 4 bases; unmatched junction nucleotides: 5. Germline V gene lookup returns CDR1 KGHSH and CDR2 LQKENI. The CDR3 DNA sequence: TGTGCCAGCTCACCCGTGACAGGGTTCACTGAAGCTTTCTTT. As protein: CASSPVTGFTEAFF.

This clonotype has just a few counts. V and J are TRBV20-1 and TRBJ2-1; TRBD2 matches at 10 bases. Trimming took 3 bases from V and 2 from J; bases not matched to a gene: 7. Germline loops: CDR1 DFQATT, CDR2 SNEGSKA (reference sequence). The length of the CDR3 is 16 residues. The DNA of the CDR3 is TGCAGTGCTAGCTGGGTAGCGGGGGGTCCCTACAATGAGCAGTTCTTC. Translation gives CSASWVAGGPYNEQFF.

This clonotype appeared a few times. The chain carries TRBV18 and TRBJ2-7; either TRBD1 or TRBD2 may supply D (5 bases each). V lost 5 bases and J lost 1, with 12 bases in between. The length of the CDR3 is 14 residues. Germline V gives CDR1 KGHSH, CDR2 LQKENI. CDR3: CASSSGAPSYEQYF. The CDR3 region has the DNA TGTGCCAGCTCATCCGGGGCACCGTCCTACGAGCAGTACTTC.

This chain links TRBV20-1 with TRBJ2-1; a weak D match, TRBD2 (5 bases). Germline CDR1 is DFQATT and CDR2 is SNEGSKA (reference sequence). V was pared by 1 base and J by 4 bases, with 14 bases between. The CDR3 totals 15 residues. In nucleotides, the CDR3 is TGCAGTGCTAGAGCCAGAGAGCGGAGTTACAATGAGCAGTTCTTC. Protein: CSARARERSYNEQFF.

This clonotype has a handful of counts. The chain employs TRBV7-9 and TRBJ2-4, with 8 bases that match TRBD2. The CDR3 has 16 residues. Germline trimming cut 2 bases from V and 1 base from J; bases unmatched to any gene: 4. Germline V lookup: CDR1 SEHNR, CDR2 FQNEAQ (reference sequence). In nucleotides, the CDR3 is TGTGCCAGCAGCTTAAGCGGGAGTGATGCCAAAAACATTCAGTACTTC. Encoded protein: CASSLSGSDAKNIQYF.

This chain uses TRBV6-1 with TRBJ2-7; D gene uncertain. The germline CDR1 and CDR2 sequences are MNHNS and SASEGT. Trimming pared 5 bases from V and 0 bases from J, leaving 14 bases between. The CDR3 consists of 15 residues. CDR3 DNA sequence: TGTGCCAGCAGTAAATCGGGCCGCAGCTCCTACGAGCAGTACTTC. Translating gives CASSKSGRSSYEQYF.

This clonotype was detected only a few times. The CDR3 bases are TGCAGCGTTGACTCAACTGGGAGCGGCTACACCTTC. It codes for CSVDSTGSGYTF. This chain joins TRBV29-1 and TRBJ1-2; D is unresolved. The CDR3 loop spans 12 amino acids. The germline V and J ends were trimmed by 3 bases and 8 bases, with 13 bases remaining between them. CDR1 and CDR2 from the germline V gene are SQVTM and ANQGSEA.

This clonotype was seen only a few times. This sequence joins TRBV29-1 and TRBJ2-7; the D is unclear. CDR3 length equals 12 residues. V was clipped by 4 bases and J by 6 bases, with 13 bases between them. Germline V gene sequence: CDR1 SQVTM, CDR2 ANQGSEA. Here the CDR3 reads CSVGATRGEQYF. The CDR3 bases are TGCAGCGTTGGCGCCACTCGCGGCGAGCAGTACTTC.

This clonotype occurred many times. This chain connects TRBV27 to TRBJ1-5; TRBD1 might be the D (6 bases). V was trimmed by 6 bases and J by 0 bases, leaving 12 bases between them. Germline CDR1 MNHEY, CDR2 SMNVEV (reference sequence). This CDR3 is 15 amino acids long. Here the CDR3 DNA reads TGTGCCAGCAGAGCGGACAGATATAGCAATCAGCCCCAGCATTTT. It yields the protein CASRADRYSNQPQHF.

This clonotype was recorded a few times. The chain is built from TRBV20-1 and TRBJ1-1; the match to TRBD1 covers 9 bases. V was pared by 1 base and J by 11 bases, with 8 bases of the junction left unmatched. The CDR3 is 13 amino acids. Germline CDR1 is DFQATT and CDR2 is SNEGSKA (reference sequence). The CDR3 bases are TGCAGTGCTAGAGCTTTACAGGGGGCGGTTGCTTTCTTT. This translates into CSARALQGAVAFF.

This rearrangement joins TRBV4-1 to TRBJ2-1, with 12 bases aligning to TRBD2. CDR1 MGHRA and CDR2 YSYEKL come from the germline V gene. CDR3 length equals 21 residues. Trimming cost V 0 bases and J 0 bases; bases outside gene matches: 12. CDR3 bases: TGCGCCAGCAGCCAAGATGTATGGTCTAGCGGGAGGGCCAGCTCCTACAATGAGCAGTTCTTC. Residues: CASSQDVWSSGRASSYNEQFF.

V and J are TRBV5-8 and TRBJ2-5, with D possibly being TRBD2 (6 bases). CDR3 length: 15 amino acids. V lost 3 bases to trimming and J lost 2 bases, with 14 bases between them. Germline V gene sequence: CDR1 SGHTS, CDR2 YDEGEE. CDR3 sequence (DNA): TGTGCCAGCAGCTACGGGCCGGGGGATCAAGAGACCCAGTACTTC. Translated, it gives CASSYGPGDQETQYF.

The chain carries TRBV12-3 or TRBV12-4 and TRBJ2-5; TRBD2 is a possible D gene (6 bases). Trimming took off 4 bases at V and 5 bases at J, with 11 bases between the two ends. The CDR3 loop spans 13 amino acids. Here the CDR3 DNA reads TGTGCCAGCAGTTCTAGCGCACGGGAGACCCAGTACTTC. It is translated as CASSSSARETQYF.